The T cell receptor (beta chain) under discussion was sequenced for a study of blood T cell repertoires in COVID-19. Profiling relied on immunoSEQ multiplex PCR, and the TCRdb table lists in-frame clones only, not all of them. The sample lists 200,000 to 250,000 clones, 83% seen once, with approximately 7.4% in the top ten. The TCR comes from a woman in her fifties or sixties with acute or convalescent COVID-19. Material for sequencing was peripheral blood.

For the CDR3, the DNA is TGTGCCACCAGTGACAGCCCGCGACAGGGGGGGATGGATGAAAAACTGTTTTTT. This translates into CATSDSPRQGGMDEKLFF. The gene calls are TRBV24-1 and TRBJ1-4; 9 positions agree with TRBD1. Germline lookup yields CDR1 KGHDR and CDR2 SFDVKD. The ends lost 4 bases at V and 6 bases at J; junction bases unmatched: 14. The CDR3 contains 18 residues.